Each of the 21 T cell receptor beta chains below was sequenced from the same sample in a study of control samples from healthy donors and cancer patients. Using immunoSEQ multiplex PCR, the repertoire was profiled, and TCRdb retains in-frame clones only, with some absent. The top ten hold less than 15% of the sample, which has tens of thousands of clones, around 92% seen once. Specimen: PBMCs. The receptors stem from a man aged 45-65 years with lung cancer.

The V call is TRBV24-1, the J call TRBJ1-4, with 8 bases aligning to TRBD1. With 4 bases clipped from V and 8 bases from J, the junction kept 8 bases outside the gene matches. In germline, CDR1 is KGHDR, CDR2 SFDVKD. The CDR3 is 15 residues long. The CDR3 nucleotides are TGTGCCACCAGTGAATCTGACAGGGGAAGAGAAAAACTGTTTTTT. Its translation: CATSESDRGREKLFF.

The J gene is TRBJ1-5, the V gene TRBV3-1 (or the pseudogene TRBV3-2); D might be TRBD1 (5 bases). This CDR3 has 16 residues. V gave up 1 base and J gave up 2 bases, with 12 bases separating them. The V gene's germline CDR1 is LGHDT and CDR2 YNNKEL (reference sequence). The CDR3 is CASSQGGGVGNQPQHF. Written as DNA, the CDR3 is TGTGCCAGCAGCCAAGGGGGAGGGGTTGGCAATCAGCCCCAGCATTTT.

The chain links TRBV7-9 to TRBJ2-6, with 10 positions matching TRBD1. Losses at the gene ends were 5 bases for V and 2 bases for J; bases not matched to a gene: 9. This CDR3 is 18 amino acids long. Germline CDR1 and CDR2: SEHNR and FQNEAQ (reference sequence). As DNA, the CDR3 is TGTGCCAGCAGCACGGGACAGGGGCTTAAACCTGGGGCCAACGTCCTGACTTTC. Translation gives CASSTGQGLKPGANVLTF.

The chain links TRBV18 to TRBJ2-7; maybe TRBD2 (6 bases). The germline V and J ends were trimmed by 1 base and 2 bases, with 9 bases remaining between them. The CDR3 is 14 residues long. CDR1 is KGHSH and CDR2 is LQKENI in the germline V gene. CDR3 in DNA: TGTGCCAGCTCACCACGGAGGGGCCCCTACGAGCAGTACTTC. It encodes CASSPRRGPYEQYF.

The chain uses TRBV30 and TRBJ1-6; TRBD1 matches 8 bases. The V and J ends lost 1 base and 10 bases, in that order; junction bases with no gene match: 12. The CDR3 has 16 residues. CDR1 is GTSNPN and CDR2 is SVGIG in the germline V gene (reference sequence). CDR3 sequence reads: CAWSGMRDRPLSPLHF. In nucleotides, the CDR3 is TGTGCCTGGAGTGGGATGAGGGACAGGCCTCTCTCACCCCTCCACTTT.

V is TRBV10-3 and J is TRBJ1-1; no definite D call. The CDR3 loop spans 14 amino acids. V lost 7 bases and J lost 3, with 15 bases in between. The germline CDR1 and CDR2 sequences are ENHRY and SYGVKD. CDR3 coding DNA: TGTGCCATCAACGCGGACGGGCGTTACACTGAAGCTTTCTTT. Encoded protein: CAINADGRYTEAFF.

The chain has TRBV4-3 and TRBJ2-3; maybe TRBD1 (5 bases). CDR3 length: 17 amino acids. The germline CDR1 and CDR2 sequences are LGHNA and YSLEER. Trimming left V 1 base short and J 0 bases short, with 14 bases between. This CDR3 is CASSQAGSGYSTDTQYF. CDR3 bases: TGCGCCAGCAGCCAAGCAGGGTCCGGGTATAGCACAGATACGCAGTATTTT.

The J gene is TRBJ1-6, the V gene TRBV4-3, with D perhaps TRBD1 (5 bases). This CDR3 contains 15 residues. Germline V gene lookup returns CDR1 LGHNA and CDR2 YSLEER. Between the trimmed V and J ends, which lost 2 bases and 8 bases, there was a span of 13 bases. This CDR3 is CASSQNRRPDSPLHF. DNA of the CDR3: TGCGCCAGCAGCCAAAACAGGCGCCCAGATTCACCCCTCCACTTT.

The genes are TRBV5-5 and TRBJ2-3, with 7 bases aligning to TRBD1. J lost 1 base, V lost 3 bases, and 11 bases had no gene match. The length of the CDR3 is 17 residues. CDR1 and CDR2 from the germline V gene are SGHKS and YYEKEE (reference sequence). Here the CDR3 DNA reads TGTGCCAGCAGCTGGACAGGCCAAATATATGGCACAGATACGCAGTATTTT. The encoded protein is CASSWTGQIYGTDTQYF. Full variable domain (outside the CDR3, taken from reference TRBV5-5 and TRBJ2-3): DAGVTQSPTHLIKTRGQQVTLRCSPISGHKSVSWYQQVLGQGPQFIFQYYEKEERGRGNFPDRFSARQFPNYSSELNVNALLLGDSALYLCASSWTGQIYGTDTQYFGPGTRLTVL.

The chain recombines TRBV3-1 (or the pseudogene TRBV3-2) with TRBJ1-3; 7 positions agree with TRBD1. From germline, CDR1 is LGHDT and CDR2 YNNKEL (reference sequence). The length of the CDR3 is 13 residues. The J segment lost 2 bases and the V segment lost 5 bases, leaving 0 bases of the junction unmatched. The chain's CDR3 is CASSTGAGNTIYF. DNA for the CDR3: TGTGCCAGCAGCACAGGGGCTGGAAACACCATATATTTT.

This clone was observed once. The chain links TRBV19 to TRBJ1-5; D perhaps matches TRBD1 (6 bases). Trimming took off 3 bases at V and 7 bases at J, with 19 bases between the two ends. CDR3 size: 16 residues. From germline, CDR1 is LNHDA and CDR2 SQIVND (reference sequence). CDR3 residues: CASSIWGQGLGQPQHF. The CDR3, as DNA: TGTGCCAGTAGTATTTGGGGGCAGGGGCTGGGCCAGCCCCAGCATTTT.

CDR3 protein: CASSPNGPQGEGYTF. The DNA for the CDR3 is TGTGCCAGCTCACCCAACGGGCCCCAAGGGGAGGGCTACACCTTC. The chain carries TRBV18 and TRBJ1-2; tentative D call: TRBD1 (5 bases). The CDR3 spans 15 residues. Trimming removed 3 bases at V and 8 bases at J, with 19 bases between. The germline V gene has CDR1 KGHSH and CDR2 LQKENI.

The V and J genes are TRBV2 and TRBJ1-1; the match to TRBD1 covers 7 bases. This CDR3 is 16 amino acids long. CDR1 is SNHLY, CDR2 FYNNEI, per germline. The ends lost 5 bases at V and 5 bases at J; junction bases unmatched: 14. CDR3 sequence (DNA): TGTGCCAGCAGTCGCGAGACAGGGCTATTAGGTACTGAAGCTTTCTTT. Its translation: CASSRETGLLGTEAFF.

The V and J genes are TRBV7-6 and TRBJ2-7; D remains ambiguous. Per the germline V gene, CDR1 is SGHVS and CDR2 is FNYEAQ. This CDR3 has 12 residues. Trimming pared 1 base from V and 4 bases from J, leaving 5 bases between. This chain's CDR3 is CASSLVGYEQYF. DNA of the CDR3: TGTGCCAGCAGCTTAGTCGGATACGAGCAGTACTTC.

V and J are TRBV5-5 and TRBJ2-3, with D perhaps TRBD1 (5 bases). CDR1 SGHKS and CDR2 YYEKEE come from the germline V gene (reference sequence). Deletions cut 0 bases from V and 4 bases from J, with 15 bases between. The CDR3 is 16 amino acids. The CDR3 here is CASSLVVRVSADTQYF. CDR3 DNA sequence: TGTGCCAGCAGCTTGGTAGTCAGGGTTTCTGCAGATACGCAGTATTTT.

The rearrangement joins TRBV7-2 to TRBJ1-2; perhaps TRBD1 as D (5 bases). This CDR3 has 14 amino acids. Germline V lookup: CDR1 SGHTA, CDR2 FQGNSA. V was shortened by 5 bases and J by 4 bases, with 14 bases between the two germline ends. CDR3 loop: CASSIGVQAYGYTF. CDR3 bases: TGTGCCAGCAGCATAGGGGTTCAGGCCTATGGCTACACCTTC.

V usage is TRBV15 and J usage is TRBJ2-2; 9 positions agree with TRBD1. Germline-derived CDR1 and CDR2 are LNHNV and YYDKDF (reference sequence). The V and J ends lost 0 bases and 5 bases, in that order; junction bases with no gene match: 10. The CDR3 length is 18 residues. This CDR3 is CATSRDRGQGFPTGELFF. The CDR3 region has the DNA TGTGCCACCAGCAGAGATCGCGGACAGGGGTTCCCTACCGGGGAGCTGTTTTTT.

V and J are TRBV6-2 or TRBV6-3 and TRBJ2-2; D not certain. From germline, CDR1 is MNHEY and CDR2 SVGEGT. The CDR3 totals 17 residues. The germline V and J ends were trimmed by 0 bases and 1 base, with 12 bases remaining between them. The DNA of the CDR3 is TGTGCCAGCAGTTACTCGATGTCACGGGTGAACACCGGGGAGCTGTTTTTT. Translation gives CASSYSMSRVNTGELFF.

The chain carries TRBV28 and TRBJ1-2; weak D call: TRBD1 (5 bases). Germline V lookup: CDR1 MDHEN, CDR2 SYDVKM. Trimming shortened V by 5 bases and J by 4 bases, and 14 bases separated the two germline ends. There are 14 residues in the CDR3. The CDR3 nucleotides read TGTGCCAGCAGTCCGTCTGAAGGGGCCTATGGCTACACCTTC. This codes for CASSPSEGAYGYTF.

V is TRBV7-9 and J is TRBJ1-1; TRBD1 is a possible D gene (6 bases). CDR1 is SEHNR, CDR2 FQNEAQ, per germline (reference sequence). The V end lost 7 bases, the J end lost 3 bases, and 15 bases lay between the germline ends. The CDR3 length is 14 residues. The CDR3 nucleotides read TGTGCCAGCACAGAACAGGGTTCGTACACTGAAGCTTTCTTT. It is translated as CASTEQGSYTEAFF.

This chain uses TRBV5-8 with TRBJ2-5; a weak D match, TRBD1 (6 bases). CDR1 and CDR2 (germline): SGHTS, YDEGEE. V dropped 3 bases and J dropped 1 base, with 13 bases sitting between them. This CDR3 is 15 amino acids long. The CDR3 protein is CASSSPRDTQETQYF. CDR3 DNA sequence: TGTGCCAGCAGCTCGCCTCGGGACACCCAAGAGACCCAGTACTTC. Supplemented by reference TRBV5-8 and TRBJ2-5, the full variable domain reads EAGVTQSPTHLIKTRGQQATLRCSPISGHTSVYWYQQALGLGLQFLLWYDEGEERNRGNFPPRFSGRQFPNYSSELNVNALELEDSALYLCASSSPRDTQETQYFGPGTRLLVL.